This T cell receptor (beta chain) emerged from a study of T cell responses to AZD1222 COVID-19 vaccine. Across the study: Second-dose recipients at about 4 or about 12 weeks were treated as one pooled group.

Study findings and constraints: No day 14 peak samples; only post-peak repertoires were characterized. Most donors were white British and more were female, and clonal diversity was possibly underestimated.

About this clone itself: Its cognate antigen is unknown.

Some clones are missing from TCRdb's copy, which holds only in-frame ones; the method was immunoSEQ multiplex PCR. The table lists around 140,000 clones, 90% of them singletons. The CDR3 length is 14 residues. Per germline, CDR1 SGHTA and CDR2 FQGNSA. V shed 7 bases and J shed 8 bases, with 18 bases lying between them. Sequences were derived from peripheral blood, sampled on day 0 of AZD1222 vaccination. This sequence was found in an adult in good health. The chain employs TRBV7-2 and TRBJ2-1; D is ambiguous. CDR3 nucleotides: TGTGCCAGCAATAGACCCTCCCTAGGGCATGAGCAGTTCTTC. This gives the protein CASNRPSLGHEQFF.